The clone carrying this T cell receptor (beta chain) was found a few times. Its antigen is undetermined. These data are taken from a study of T-cell reconstitution after alpha-beta-depleted transplantation in children. Study-level results: T-cell counts and diversity at one year post-transplant came mainly from newly produced T cells.

Trimming removed 8 bases from V and 2 bases from J; junction bases left unmatched: 11. The CDR3 loop spans 14 amino acids. Germline loops: CDR1 SQVTM, CDR2 ANQGSEA. The TCRbeta library incorporated unique molecular identifiers. Via MiXCR, TCRdb re-called the PCR reads, giving one row per CDR3 protein. The profile shows fewer than 550,000 distinct CDR3 sequences, roughly an eighth of them singletons. The chain has TRBV29-1 and TRBJ2-5; TRBD1 matches at 7 bases. The clonotype comes from a female patient under 10 years old who had a stem cell transplant for aplastic anemia, so the T cells may come from the graft donor. Sequencing used PBMCs, mostly from graft donor cells, obtained 180 days after TCRalphabeta/CD19-depleted stem cell transplant. The CDR3 sequence: CSYGTGAIQETQYF. The CDR3 DNA follows: TGCAGCTACGGCACAGGGGCGATTCAAGAGACCCAGTACTTC.